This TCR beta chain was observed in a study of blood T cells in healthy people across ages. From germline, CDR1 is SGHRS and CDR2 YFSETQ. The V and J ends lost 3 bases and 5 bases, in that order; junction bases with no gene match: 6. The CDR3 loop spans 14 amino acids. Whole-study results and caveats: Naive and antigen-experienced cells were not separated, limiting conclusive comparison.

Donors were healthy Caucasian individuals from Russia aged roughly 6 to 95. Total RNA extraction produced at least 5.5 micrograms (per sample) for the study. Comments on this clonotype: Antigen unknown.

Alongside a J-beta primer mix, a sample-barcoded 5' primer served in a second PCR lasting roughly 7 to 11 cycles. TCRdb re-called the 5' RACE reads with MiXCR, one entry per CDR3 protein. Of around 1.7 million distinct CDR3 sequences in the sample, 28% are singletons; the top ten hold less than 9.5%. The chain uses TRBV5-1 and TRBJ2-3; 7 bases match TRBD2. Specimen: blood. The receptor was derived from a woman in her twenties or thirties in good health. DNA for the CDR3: TGCGCCAGCAGCTCAACCGGGAGGAGAGATACGCAGTATTTT. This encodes CASSSTGRRDTQYF.